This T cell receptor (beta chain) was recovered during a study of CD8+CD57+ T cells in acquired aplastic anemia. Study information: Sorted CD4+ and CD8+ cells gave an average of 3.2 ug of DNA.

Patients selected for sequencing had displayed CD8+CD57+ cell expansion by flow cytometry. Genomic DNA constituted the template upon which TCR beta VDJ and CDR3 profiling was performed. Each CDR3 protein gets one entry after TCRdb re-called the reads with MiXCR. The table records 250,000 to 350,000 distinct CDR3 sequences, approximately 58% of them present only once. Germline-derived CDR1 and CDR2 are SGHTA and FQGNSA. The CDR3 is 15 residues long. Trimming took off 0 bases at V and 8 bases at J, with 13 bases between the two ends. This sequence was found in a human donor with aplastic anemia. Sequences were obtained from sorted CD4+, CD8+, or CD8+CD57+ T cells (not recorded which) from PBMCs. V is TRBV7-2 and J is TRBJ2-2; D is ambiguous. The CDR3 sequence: CASSLAQTPSGELFF. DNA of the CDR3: TGTGCCAGCAGCTTAGCGCAAACACCTTCGGGGGAGCTGTTTTTT.